The 20 T cell receptor beta chains in this list originate from one sample, sequenced in a study of TET2 disruption in CD19-targeted CAR T cells. Treatment noted: autologous CTL019 cells: CD19 CAR with 4-1BB and CD3 zeta domains. Assay: immunoSEQ multiplex PCR; the TCRdb copy retains only in-frame clones and omits some. The sample is made up of tens of thousands of clones, and the top ten hold roughly 1.9% of it. Antigens of these TCRs are unknown. The material sequenced was CD8- CAR+ T cells sorted from cultured blood T cells, taken for CD19 CAR T cell therapy. Subset described: CD8-negative CAR-positive T cells from the infusion product. The source is an older man with chronic lymphocytic leukemia.

Remarks on this clone: The read ends 3 residues shy of where the CDR3 ends; the end is completed using the germline J gene. The chain couples TRBV3-1 (or the pseudogene TRBV3-2) to TRBJ2-1; the match to TRBD2 covers 10 bases. CDR1 is LGHDT and CDR2 is YNNKEL in the germline V gene (reference sequence). The ends lost 0 bases at V and 0 bases at J; junction bases unmatched: 8. The CDR3 consists of 19 residues. This CDR3 is CASSQEWASGGLSYNEQFF. The part of the CDR3 DNA that was read is TGTGCCAGCAGCCAAGAATGGGCTAGCGGGGGACTCTCCTACAATGAG.

On this clone itself: The read halts 3 residues ahead of the CDR3 end, with the missing end drawn from the germline J gene. The V call is TRBV6-4, the J call TRBJ2-1; D possibly corresponds to TRBD2 (7 bases). The CDR3 covers 16 residues. V was clipped by 2 bases and J by 2 bases, with 13 bases between them. Germline V CDR1 and CDR2: MRHNA, SNTAGT. This CDR3 is CASSDHDGGPYNEQFF. The sequenced part of the CDR3 DNA is TGTGCCAGCAGTGACCATGACGGGGGGCCCTACAATGAG.

With regard to this clone: The read finishes 3 residues shy of the CDR3 end, and the germline J gene is used to complete it. Different DNA sequences within this sample yield the same CDR3. The chain carries TRBV11-2 and TRBJ1-2; 8 nucleotides agree with TRBD1. CDR1 SGHAT and CDR2 FQNNGV come from the germline V gene. The CDR3 is made up of 14 amino acids. The trim removed 4 bases at V and 5 bases at J, leaving 6 bases unmatched. CDR3 protein: CASSSSRGQYGYTF. The CDR3 DNA, read in part, is TGTGCCAGCAGCTCATCCAGGGGGCAATATGGC.

Concerning this clone: Read sequence stops 3 residues before the CDR3 end, and the germline J gene provides the missing end. This chain joins TRBV6-1 and TRBJ1-1; D is unresolved. Trimming took off 3 bases at V and 2 bases at J, with 10 bases between the two ends. Germline V gives CDR1 MNHNS, CDR2 SASEGT. The CDR3 has 14 amino acids. CDR3 sequence: CASSDFIPNTEAFF. The part of the CDR3 DNA that was read is TGTGCCAGCAGTGACTTTATCCCCAACACTGAA.

For this clone: The read terminates 3 residues before the CDR3 end, so the remaining end is supplied by the germline J gene. J is TRBJ1-6 and V is TRBV27; D gene unclear. CDR3 size: 14 residues. Trimming took off 6 bases at V and 5 bases at J, with 11 bases between the two ends. Germline V gene sequence: CDR1 MNHEY, CDR2 SMNVEV (reference sequence). CDR3 protein: CASSRTVHNSPLHF. The CDR3 bases that were read are TGTGCCAGCAGCCGGACTGTACATAATTCACCC.

Notes on this clone: Read coverage stops 3 residues before the CDR3 terminus; the germline J gene supplies the remainder. The chain recombines TRBV5-5 with TRBJ1-6; 10 bases line up with TRBD1. Germline CDR1 SGHKS, CDR2 YYEKEE (reference sequence). The CDR3 is 14 residues long. J was trimmed by 10 bases and V by 5 bases; bases with no gene match: 6. The CDR3 region is CASSPGQGLSPLHF. CDR3 bases read: TGTGCCAGCAGTCCGGGACAGGGGTTGTCACCC.

To note about this clone: The CDR3 is cut off 3 residues early in the read; its end comes from the germline J gene. The sample carries other DNA sequences with the same CDR3. The V gene is TRBV7-8, the J gene TRBJ1-3, with D possibly TRBD1 on 6 matching bases. Deletions cut 5 bases from V and 3 bases from J, with 14 bases between. CDR1 SGHVS and CDR2 FQNEAQ come from the germline V gene. The CDR3 spans 15 residues. The CDR3 DNA, read in part, is TGTGCCAGCAGCGGCCTACAGGGTTATGGAAACACC. It yields the protein CASSGLQGYGNT. In full, the CDR3 is CASSGLQGYGNTIYF.

To note about this clone: The observed sequence ends 3 residues before the CDR3 terminus, with the missing tail filled in from the germline J gene. This chain connects TRBV6-2 or TRBV6-3 to TRBJ2-7; tentative D call: TRBD2 (6 bases). CDR1 is MNHEY and CDR2 is SVGEGT in the germline V gene. This CDR3 has 15 residues. V lost 2 bases, J lost 6 bases, and 17 bases lay in between. CDR3 DNA (partial): TGTGCCAGCAGTTACCCCCCGGGACTTTGGACCGAG. Translating it yields CASSYPPGLWTE. The whole CDR3 reads CASSYPPGLWTEQYF.

Note on this clone: The read ends 3 residues before the CDR3 terminus; that terminus is restored from the germline J gene. This chain connects TRBV18 to TRBJ1-2, with D maybe TRBD1 (5 bases). The CDR3 is 16 residues long. Per the germline V gene, CDR1 is KGHSH and CDR2 is LQKENI. CDR3 in amino acids: CASSLLAGTSYNDYTF. The part of the CDR3 DNA that was read is TGTGCCAGCTCACTACTAGCGGGGACCTCCTACAATGAC.

As concerns this clone: The observed sequence ends 3 residues before the CDR3 terminus, with the missing tail filled in from the germline J gene. The rearrangement uses TRBV7-6 and TRBJ1-4; 12 nucleotides line up with TRBD1. There are 14 residues in the CDR3. Germline-derived CDR1 and CDR2 are SGHVS and FNYEAQ. Here the CDR3 reads CASSRDRGQYTLFF. CDR3 bases read: TGTGCCAGCAGCCGGGACAGGGGGCAGTATACA.

Points on this clone: The CDR3 end is not reached by the read, which stops 3 residues before it; the germline J gene fills it in. This specimen includes other DNA sequences encoding the same CDR3. The rearrangement uses TRBV19 and TRBJ1-2; 11 nucleotides align to TRBD1. CDR1 is LNHDA and CDR2 is SQIVND in the germline V gene (reference sequence). Unmatched junction bases numbered 9, after V lost 9 bases and J lost 3 bases. The CDR3 sequence is 15 residues long. Here the CDR3 reads CASVGQGAEDYGYTF. CDR3 DNA, as far as it was read: TGTGCCAGCGTTGGACAGGGGGCAGAAGACTATGGC.

As for this clone: The missing CDR3 end, 3 residues past where the read stops, is filled in from the germline J gene. The chain carries TRBV9 and TRBJ2-3; D is possibly TRBD2 (5 bases). The V end lost 2 bases, the J end lost 3 bases, and 13 bases lay between the germline ends. From germline, CDR1 is SGDLS and CDR2 YYNGEE. This CDR3 has 15 residues. The CDR3 is CASSVEGSRTDTQYF. CDR3 DNA (partial): TGTGCCAGCAGCGTCGAGGGTTCCCGGACAGATACG.

On this clone itself: From the germline J gene comes the end of the CDR3, since the read stops 3 residues before it. The chain couples TRBV19 to TRBJ2-3; D may be TRBD2 (6 bases). CDR1 and CDR2 (germline): LNHDA, SQIVND (reference sequence). The CDR3 is 14 residues long. V gave up 5 bases and J gave up 3 bases, with 12 bases separating them. The CDR3 spells CASSPGLSTDTQYF. Incomplete CDR3 DNA: TGTGCCAGTAGTCCTGGACTATCGACAGATACG.

For this clone: The sequence runs out 3 residues before the end of the CDR3; the remainder is reconstructed from the germline J gene. The chain couples TRBV4-2 to TRBJ1-4; perhaps TRBD1 as D (6 bases). This CDR3 comprises 15 residues. Germline CDR1 and CDR2: LGHNA and YNFKEQ. V lost 1 base, J lost 8 bases, and 14 bases lay in between. The CDR3 DNA, read in part, is TGTGCCAGCAGCCAAGGGAGGGGGATAGGAGAAAAA. Amino acid sequence: CASSQGRGIGEK. The entire CDR3 sequence reads CASSQGRGIGEKLFF.

A remark on this clone: The read ends 3 residues early relative to the CDR3; the germline J gene fills the gap. The chain links TRBV2 to TRBJ2-1; 8 bases agree with TRBD1. V shed 6 bases, J shed 7 bases, and the junction held 8 bases outside the gene matches. Germline V lookup: CDR1 SNHLY, CDR2 FYNNEI. The CDR3 totals 14 residues. The chain's CDR3 is CASSLDRGVNEQFF. CDR3 bases read: TGTGCCAGCAGCCTAGACAGGGGCGTGAATGAG. The variable domain in full, completed from reference TRBV2 and TRBJ2-1, reads EPEVTQTPSHQVTQMGQEVILRCVPISNHLYFYWYRQILGQKVEFLVSFYNNEISEKSEIFDDQFSVERPDGSNFTLKIRSTKLEDSAMYFCASSLDRGVNEQFFGPGTRLTVL.

A word on this clone: The CDR3 extends 3 residues past the end of the read, so its final part is completed from the germline J gene. The chain is built from TRBV3-1 (or the pseudogene TRBV3-2) and TRBJ2-7; TRBD2 aligns across 7 bases. The germline CDR1 and CDR2 sequences are LGHDT and YNNKEL (reference sequence). V lost 1 base to trimming and J lost 2 bases; unmatched junction nucleotides: 5. The CDR3 extends over 15 amino acids. The chain's CDR3 is CASSQGVSGPYEQYF. CDR3 DNA, as far as it was read: TGTGCCAGCAGCCAAGGAGTTAGCGGGCCCTACGAG.

With respect to this clone: The read ends 3 residues before the CDR3 terminus; that terminus is restored from the germline J gene. The genes are TRBV7-9 and TRBJ2-5; 9 nucleotides agree with TRBD1. CDR3 length: 15 residues. Unmatched junction bases numbered 7, after V lost 3 bases and J lost 5 bases. Germline V gene lookup returns CDR1 SEHNR and CDR2 FQNEAQ (reference sequence). The part of the CDR3 DNA that was read is TGTGCCAGCAGCTTCCCACAGGGGGCGCAGGAGACC. Translation: CASSFPQGAQET. The complete CDR3 reads CASSFPQGAQETQYF.

On this clone itself: The CDR3 is cut off 3 residues early in the read; its end comes from the germline J gene. Distinct nucleotide sequences in the sample also encode this CDR3. The rearrangement joins TRBV20-1 to TRBJ1-2; D might be TRBD1 (5 bases). The V end lost 3 bases, the J end lost 5 bases, and 13 bases lay between the germline ends. Per the germline V gene, CDR1 is DFQATT and CDR2 is SNEGSKA (reference sequence). This CDR3 region has 13 residues. The CDR3 spells CSASVDSGYGYTF. The sequenced CDR3 bases are TGCAGTGCTAGTGTAGACAGTGGGTATGGC.

A note on this clone: The CDR3 goes on 3 residues after the read ends, and that part is filled in from the germline J gene. The rearrangement joins TRBV19 to TRBJ1-2; 9 bases are a match to TRBD1. Looked up from germline, CDR1 is LNHDA and CDR2 is SQIVND (reference sequence). The length of the CDR3 is 12 residues. The CDR3 region is CASGQGIYDYTF. The sequenced CDR3 bases are TGTGCCAGTGGACAGGGGATCTACGAC.

Concerning this clone itself: The read ends 3 residues before the CDR3 terminus; that terminus is restored from the germline J gene. This rearrangement joins TRBV10-3 to TRBJ2-2, with 10 nucleotides matching TRBD1. Germline loops: CDR1 ENHRY, CDR2 SYGVKD. The CDR3 is 15 amino acids. With 8 bases clipped from V and 4 bases from J, the junction kept 7 bases outside the gene matches. CDR3 in amino acids: CAIPTGTGATGELFF. CDR3 DNA, as far as it was read: TGTGCCATCCCGACGGGGACAGGGGCCACCGGGGAG.